Given below is one T cell receptor beta chain in context. Trimming stripped 1 base from V and 0 bases from J, with 10 bases between. The CDR3 runs 17 residues. CDR1 and CDR2 from the germline V gene are MNHNS and SASEGT. Only in-frame clones appear in the TCRdb table, and some are missing; sequencing was by immunoSEQ multiplex PCR. This sample carries hundreds of thousands of clones, roughly 85% of them seen once, and the ten largest clones take approximately 12%. These data originate in a study of blood T cell repertoires in COVID-19. Sequenced sample: peripheral blood. The sequence was collected from a woman in her late teens or twenties who had recovered from COVID-19. V and J are TRBV6-1 and TRBJ1-6, with D uncertain. The CDR3: CASSEGSGSSYNSPLHF. The CDR3 DNA reads TGTGCCAGCAGTGAAGGCTCGGGGAGCTCCTATAATTCACCCCTCCACTTT.